This T cell receptor (beta chain) was obtained from a study of OX40 agonist ivuxolimab in advanced cancers. Data came from immunoSEQ multiplex PCR; TCRdb stores just in-frame clones and leaves some out. The table shows more than 60,000 clones, with about 80% occurring only once. About this clone: Its antigen is unidentified.

Study results and limitations: CD4+ T cells averaged fewer expanded clones than CD8+ T cells.

Germline V gene lookup returns CDR1 SGHDT and CDR2 YYEEEE. The CDR3 is made up of 13 amino acids. V was shortened by 5 bases and J by 7 bases, with 12 bases between the two germline ends. The clonotype was recovered from an adult with an advanced solid tumor such as melanoma, head and neck, liver or kidney cancer. This chain links TRBV5-6 with TRBJ2-2, with D possibly TRBD1 on 5 matching bases. The sample here was CD4+ or CD8+ T cells sorted from blood, taken in a trial of the OX40 agonist ivuxolimab. CDR3 sequence reads: CASRGPQVGELFF. In nucleotides, the CDR3 is TGTGCCAGCAGGGGGCCCCAGGTCGGGGAGCTGTTTTTT.